This entry lists 24 T cell receptor beta chains sequenced from one sample in a study of cytomegalovirus exposure and HLA in healthy donors. Primers for the PCR totalled 60 Vbeta and 13 Jbeta. TCRdb's copy holds only in-frame clones and misses some; the assay was immunoSEQ multiplex PCR. The sample has 150,000 to 200,000 clones; around 84% are singletons. Sequenced sample: PBMCs. The receptors here all came from a woman aged 18 to 35 in good health and CMV-seronegative.

Points on this clone: Other DNA sequences in this sample translate to the same CDR3. V is TRBV6-6 and J is TRBJ1-2; tentative D call: TRBD1 (6 bases). Germline lookup yields CDR1 MNHNY and CDR2 SVGAGI (reference sequence). This CDR3 comprises 14 residues. V dropped 5 bases and J dropped 4 bases, with 14 bases sitting between them. The CDR3 is CASSPTGRGYGYTF. The CDR3 coding sequence is TGTGCCAGCAGTCCCACCGGCAGGGGCTATGGCTACACCTTC.

Notes on this clone: A junction boundary mismatches the germline segment, possibly from a read error. The V call is TRBV7-9, the J call TRBJ2-3; the match to TRBD2 covers 12 bases. Germline CDR1 and CDR2: SEHNR and FQNEAQ (reference sequence). The CDR3 extends over 15 amino acids. CDR3 sequence (DNA): TGTGCCAGCAGCTTGACTAGCGGGAGCATAGATACGCAGTATTTT. It yields the protein CASSLTSGSIDTQYF. The variable domain in full, with the rest retrieved from reference TRBV7-9 and TRBJ2-3, is DTGVSQNPRHKITKRGQNVTFRCDPISEHNRLYWYRQTLGQGPEFLTYFQNEAQLEKSRLLSDRFSAERPKGSFSTLEIQRTEQGDSAMYLCASSLTSGSIDTQYFGPGTRLTVL.

This clone was picked up one time. The chain carries TRBV19 and TRBJ2-7, with a tentative D call TRBD1 (6 bases). The V end lost 2 bases, the J end lost 0 bases, and 8 bases lay between the germline ends. In germline, CDR1 is LNHDA, CDR2 SQIVND (reference sequence). The CDR3 sequence is 14 residues long. The CDR3 DNA follows: TGTGCCAGTAGTATAACAGGGTACTCCTACGAGCAGTACTTC. Translation gives CASSITGYSYEQYF. Supplemented by reference TRBV19 and TRBJ2-7, the full variable domain reads DGGITQSPKYLFRKEGQNVTLSCEQNLNHDAMYWYRQDPGQGLRLIYYSQIVNDFQKGDIAEGYSVSREKKESFPLTVTSAQKNPTAFYLCASSITGYSYEQYFGPGTRLTVT.

V is TRBV4-1 and J is TRBJ1-1, with a tentative D call TRBD1 (6 bases). CDR3 length: 16 amino acids. The V end lost 1 base, the J end lost 4 bases, and 16 bases lay between the germline ends. Germline CDR1 reads MGHRA; CDR2 reads YSYEKL. The CDR3 DNA reads TGCGCCAGCAGCCAAGCCCTTCAGGGACATTTCACTGAAGCTTTCTTT. It translates to CASSQALQGHFTEAFF.

This chain links TRBV25-1 with TRBJ2-2, with a tentative D call TRBD2 (6 bases). With 4 bases removed from V and 8 bases from J, the gap between germline ends came to 8 bases. The CDR3 consists of 12 residues. Germline V CDR1 and CDR2: MGHDK, SYGVNS. CDR3 nucleotides: TGTGCCAGCAGTGGGCGGGGAGGGGAGCTGTTTTTT. This translates into CASSGRGGELFF.

This chain uses TRBV7-2 with TRBJ1-1; 7 bases agree with TRBD1. The germline gives CDR1 SGHTA, CDR2 FQGNSA. CDR3 size: 16 residues. Trimming removed 4 bases from V and 1 base from J; junction bases left unmatched: 9. Here the CDR3 DNA reads TGTGCCAGCAGCTCATCCTCCGGGACAGCGAACACTGAAGCTTTCTTT. Its translation is CASSSSSGTANTEAFF.

On this clone: Other nucleotide sequences in the sample specify the same CDR3. This sequence joins TRBV6-5 and TRBJ1-2; TRBD1 agrees at 7 bases. The V and J ends lost 3 bases and 4 bases, in that order; junction bases with no gene match: 8. Germline CDR1 MNHEY, CDR2 SVGAGI. There are 15 residues in the CDR3. For the CDR3, the DNA is TGTGCCAGCAGTTATAGCTTCCGACAGGGCTATGGCTACACCTTC. As protein: CASSYSFRQGYGYTF.

The rearrangement joins TRBV18 to TRBJ2-7; 9 positions agree with TRBD2. The germline CDR1 and CDR2 sequences are KGHSH and LQKENI. The V segment lost 3 bases and the J segment 6 bases; nucleotides outside the gene matches: 12. This CDR3 contains 16 residues. CDR3 amino acids: CASSPPFGGGALEQYF. The CDR3 nucleotides read TGTGCCAGCTCACCCCCTTTTGGCGGGGGGGCTCTCGAGCAGTACTTC. The full variable domain, with the rest looked up from reference TRBV18 and TRBJ2-7, is NAGVMQNPRHLVRRRGQEARLRCSPMKGHSHVYWYRQLPEEGLKFMVYLQKENIIDESGMPKERFSAEFPKEGPSILRIQQVVRGDSAAYFCASSPPFGGGALEQYFGPGTRLTVT.

The rearrangement links TRBV21-1 to TRBJ2-7; the table's D gene call, TRBD1, was not cross checked with the DNA. TRBV21-1 is designated a pseudogene. This CDR3 spans 17 amino acids. The CDR3 here is CASSISGAGQISYEQYF. The DNA for the CDR3 is TGTGCCAGCAGCATCTCAGGTGCGGGACAGATCTCCTACGAGCAGTACTTC.

The J gene is TRBJ2-7, the V gene TRBV7-8; 12 bases agree with TRBD2. Trimming took 8 bases from V and 2 from J; bases not matched to a gene: 4. There are 14 residues in the CDR3. The germline CDR1 and CDR2 sequences are SGHVS and FQNEAQ. The CDR3 loop is CASQLAGGPYEQYF. The CDR3 bases are TGTGCCAGCCAACTAGCGGGAGGTCCCTACGAGCAGTACTTC.

The chain couples TRBV10-3 to TRBJ2-3; 11 positions agree with TRBD2. The V gene end was trimmed by 2 bases and the J gene end by 3 bases; junction bases not matched to a gene: 1. CDR1 is ENHRY and CDR2 is SYGVKD in the germline V gene. This CDR3 is 15 amino acids long. CDR3 bases: TGTGCCATCAGTGAGGGGACTAGCGGTACAGATACGCAGTATTTT. Its protein is CAISEGTSGTDTQYF.

This chain uses TRBV5-4 with TRBJ2-7; the match to TRBD2 covers 8 bases. The trim removed 1 base at V and 6 bases at J, leaving 6 bases unmatched. The CDR3 is 14 amino acids. Germline V gene sequence: CDR1 SGHNT, CDR2 YYREEE (reference sequence). The CDR3 coding sequence is TGTGCCAGCAGCTTGTTCGATCGGGGGGGCGAGCAGTACTTC. It specifies CASSLFDRGGEQYF.

This chain joins TRBV5-1 and TRBJ1-1, with D hard to call. Trimming left V 5 bases short and J 1 base short, with 12 bases between. CDR1 is SGHRS and CDR2 is YFSETQ in the germline V gene. The CDR3 runs 14 residues. The DNA of the CDR3 is TGCGCCAGCAGTGACGGGATTTCGAACACTGAAGCTTTCTTT. Amino acids: CASSDGISNTEAFF. Full variable domain (outside the CDR3, taken from reference TRBV5-1 and TRBJ1-1): KAGVTQTPRYLIKTRGQQVTLSCSPISGHRSVSWYQQTPGQGLQFLFEYFSETQRNKGNFPGRFSGRQFSNSRSEMNVSTLELGDSALYLCASSDGISNTEAFFGQGTRLTVV.

This chain connects TRBV19 to TRBJ1-1, with 9 positions matching TRBD1. The CDR3 runs 15 residues. The V and J ends lost 5 bases and 1 base, in that order; junction bases with no gene match: 5. The germline CDR1 and CDR2 sequences are LNHDA and SQIVND (reference sequence). This CDR3 is CASSGDRDENTEAFF. DNA of the CDR3: TGTGCCAGTAGTGGGGACAGGGATGAGAACACTGAAGCTTTCTTT.

The chain recombines TRBV6-6 with TRBJ1-5; 9 bases map to TRBD1. With V trimmed by 10 bases and J by 7 bases, 11 bases remained unmatched. Germline V gives CDR1 MNHNY, CDR2 SVGAGI (reference sequence). The CDR3 loop spans 14 amino acids. DNA of the CDR3: TGTGCCACCCGCCGGGACAGGGAGAGACAGCCCCAGCATTTT. Amino acid sequence: CATRRDRERQPQHF.

There are a few counts of this clone. This chain joins TRBV5-4 and TRBJ1-2; 12 bases fit TRBD1. V lost 1 base, J lost 8 bases, and 6 bases stayed unmatched. This CDR3 has 15 amino acids. CDR1 and CDR2 from the germline V gene are SGHNT and YYREEE (reference sequence). The CDR3 spells CASSLQGQGARGYTF. In DNA, the CDR3 is TGTGCCAGCAGCTTGCAGGGACAGGGGGCGCGGGGCTACACCTTC.

This clone came up once. The chain uses TRBV19 and TRBJ1-2; 11 bases match TRBD1. V dropped 5 bases and J dropped 4; count of bases not matched to a gene: 9. CDR1 is LNHDA and CDR2 is SQIVND in the germline V gene (reference sequence). This CDR3 contains 16 residues. The CDR3 loop is CASSSAGTGGGYGYTF. For the CDR3, the DNA is TGTGCCAGTAGTTCGGCCGGGACAGGGGGTGGCTATGGCTACACCTTC.

The chain couples TRBV7-9 to TRBJ1-5, with D hard to call. CDR3 length: 13 residues. V lost 3 bases and J 7 bases, leaving 10 bases between the germline ends. Germline CDR1 reads SEHNR; CDR2 reads FQNEAQ (reference sequence). CDR3 nucleotides: TGTGCCAGCAGCTTGGGAGACGGACAGCCCCAGCATTTT. Protein product: CASSLGDGQPQHF.

As for this clone: This CDR3 fails to terminate in the conserved phenylalanine or tryptophan, so it likely reflects a read error. This chain uses TRBV2 with TRBJ2-4; 8 nucleotides agree with TRBD1. This CDR3 is 15 amino acids long. Germline CDR1 reads SNHLY; CDR2 reads FYNNEI. With V trimmed by 6 bases and J by 2 bases, 6 bases remained unmatched. CDR3 sequence: CASSERQGSKNIQYL. The CDR3 DNA sequence: TGTGCCAGCAGCGAGAGACAGGGGTCCAAAAACATTCAGTACCTC.

CDR3 sequence (DNA): TGTGCCAGCAGCTTAGCTAGCGGGGTATACGAGCAGTACTTC. Its translation is CASSLASGVYEQYF. V usage is TRBV11-2 and J usage is TRBJ2-7; 9 positions agree with TRBD2. J was trimmed by 4 bases and V by 1 base; bases with no gene match: 2. This CDR3 comprises 14 residues. Germline V gene data show CDR1 as SGHAT and CDR2 as FQNNGV.

CDR3 residues: CASQGSNTGELFF. Here the CDR3 DNA reads TGCGCCAGCCAGGGTTCGAACACCGGGGAGCTGTTTTTT. The rearrangement uses TRBV5-1 and TRBJ2-2; D might be TRBD1 (5 bases). Trimming left V 7 bases short and J 0 bases short, with 7 bases between. The CDR3 has 13 amino acids. Per the germline V gene, CDR1 is SGHRS and CDR2 is YFSETQ.

This chain uses TRBV7-2 with TRBJ1-4, with 9 bases identical to TRBD1. CDR3 length equals 14 residues. The V gene end was trimmed by 5 bases and the J gene end by 6 bases; junction bases not matched to a gene: 4. Per the germline V gene, CDR1 is SGHTA and CDR2 is FQGNSA. CDR3 amino acids: CASSPTGGYEKLFF. CDR3 bases: TGTGCCAGCAGCCCGACAGGGGGTTATGAAAAACTGTTTTTT. Filled out from reference TRBV7-2 and TRBJ1-4, the complete variable domain reads GAGVSQSPSNKVTEKGKDVELRCDPISGHTALYWYRQSLGQGLEFLIYFQGNSAPDKSGLPSDRFSAERTGGSVSTLTIQRTQQEDSAVYLCASSPTGGYEKLFFGSGTQLSVL.

The chain joins TRBV30 to TRBJ2-7, with 9 bases identical to TRBD1. The CDR3 contains 15 residues. In germline, CDR1 is GTSNPN, CDR2 SVGIG (reference sequence). V lost 0 bases and J lost 5; bases outside the gene matches: 8. The CDR3 loop reads CAWSVTGTGFDEQYF. The CDR3 bases are TGTGCCTGGAGTGTGACCGGGACAGGGTTTGACGAGCAGTACTTC.

The rearrangement joins TRBV30 to TRBJ2-3, with D perhaps matching TRBD1 (5 bases). Trimming took 0 bases from V and 0 from J, leaving 16 bases between them. CDR1 and CDR2 from the germline V gene are GTSNPN and SVGIG (reference sequence). This CDR3 spans 17 amino acids. The CDR3 nucleotides are TGTGCCTGGAGTGTTTCAGGGTCCAGACTGAGCACAGATACGCAGTATTTT. Its translation is CAWSVSGSRLSTDTQYF.